These T cell receptor beta chains were read from a single sample in a study of tumor-infiltrating lymphocytes in localized non-small cell lung cancer. Using immunoSEQ multiplex PCR, the repertoire was profiled, and TCRdb retains in-frame clones only, with some absent. Seen here are approximately 13,000 clones, 80% to 90% observed once, and the top ten hold approximately 3.5%. The sample consisted of uninvolved lung tissue not adjacent to the tumor. These receptors were taken from a human donor with non-small cell lung cancer. The CDR3 runs from the conserved cysteine through the conserved F or W. Each record gives: clone size, V gene, J gene, D gene, CDR3 protein, CDR3 DNA. The D gene is left open where the match is weak. Clone size is not always given. Where it is, it says once, few, many or a class for expanded clones.

>NA|TRBV28|TRBJ2-5|TRBD2
CASSRPQAGAYF
TGTGCCAGCAGTCGACCCCAAGCGGGAGCGTACTTC
>NA|TRBV14|TRBJ1-2|NA
CASSQVTRYGYTF
TGTGCCAGCAGCCAAGTCACTCGCTATGGCTACACCTTC
>few|TRBV7-9|TRBJ2-5|NA
CASSLSDSFFDTQYF
TGTGCCAGCAGCTTATCGGACTCCTTCTTCGACACCCAGTACTTC
>once|TRBV10-3|TRBJ2-7|TRBD1
CAISGRGRGLPYEQYF
TGTGCCATCAGTGGCAGGGGGCGCGGCCTTCCCTACGAGCAGTACTTC
>few|TRBV27|TRBJ2-7|NA
CASTRGFLEPTYEQYF
TGTGCCAGCACCCGGGGGTTTTTGGAGCCTACCTACGAGCAGTACTTC
>NA|TRBV5-5|TRBJ2-7|NA
CASSFLWGTYEQYF
TGTGCCAGCAGCTTCTTGTGGGGGACCTACGAGCAGTACTTC
>NA|TRBV28|TRBJ2-5|TRBD2
CASSLRAGFNQETQYF
TGTGCCAGCAGTTTGCGAGCGGGGTTCAACCAAGAGACCCAGTACTTC
>NA|TRBV11-1|TRBJ2-7|NA
CASSLGQFYEQYF
TGTGCCAGCAGCTTAGGACAGTTCTACGAGCAGTACTTC
>NA|TRBV6-6|TRBJ2-7|NA
CASNALTYEQYF
TGTGCCAGCAACGCCTTAACCTACGAGCAGTACTTC
>NA|TRBV11-2|TRBJ1-2|NA
CASSLGTDGYTF
TGTGCCAGCAGCTTAGGAACGGATGGCTACACCTTC
>NA|TRBV19|TRBJ1-5|NA
CASSIDPKAGFQPQHF
TGTGCCAGTAGTATCGATCCTAAGGCGGGTTTCCAGCCCCAGCATTTT
>NA|TRBV6-1|TRBJ1-2|TRBD1
CASTNLGQGFYGYTF
TGTGCCAGCACCAACCTGGGACAGGGATTCTATGGCTACACCTTC
>NA|TRBV6-1|TRBJ1-1|TRBD1
CASSTGVNTEAFF
TGTGCCAGCAGTACAGGGGTGAACACTGAAGCTTTCTTT
>NA|TRBV7-9|TRBJ1-5|NA
CASSFPGGDQPQHF
TGTGCCAGCAGCTTCCCCGGAGGGGATCAGCCCCAGCATTTT
>NA|TRBV6-1|TRBJ2-5|NA
CASIRGQQTQYF
TGTGCCAGCATCCGGGGGCAGCAGACCCAGTACTTC